The source of this T cell receptor (beta chain) is a study of PD-1 blockade in classical Hodgkin lymphoma (dated by TCRdb to the early 2020s). In the study overall: Nivolumab dosing was 3 mg/kg intravenously every 2 weeks, continuing until either disease progression or unacceptable toxicity. The study used CyTOF and TCR beta sequencing to define a peripheral blood immune signature of response to PD-1 blockade in classical Hodgkin lymphoma.

The Qiagen DNeasy kit was used to extract genomic DNA both from unsorted PBMCs and from the negatively selected CD4+ and CD8+ fractions. Amplification of TCR beta CDR3 regions was done by immunoSEQ multiplex PCR with primers that anneal to V and J segments. Amplification bias was minimized using a synthetic immune receptor repertoire, and residual bias was removed computationally after sequencing. The authors' analysis ran thus. Repertoire diversity was quantified as the Shannon entropy index using custom Python scripts. The unsorted, CD4+ and CD8+ repertoires were each analyzed separately, with the exception of combined analyses, where CD4+ and CD8+ sequences were merged in silico. Clonal expansion was defined as at least a 2-fold frequency increase after treatment relative to C1D1, with a pseudocount of 0.5 for undetected baseline clones. Clones with 0 or 1 copy at C1D1 were defined as singleton clones, while clones with 2 or more copies were defined as non-singleton clones. Clones expanded in unsorted samples were assigned a CD4+, CD8+ or unknown annotation through matching of protein sequences in sorted samples from the same patient. Wilcoxon tests on paired samples were used to test changes in diversity from C1D1 to C4D1. Entries here come from immuneACCESS through TCRdb and include only in-frame sequences with V and J called. Some clones fail to appear in such tables; in the studies checked, an unresolved V gene covers under half of the shortfall, and the cause of the remainder is unknown. The DNA was the basis for D and trimming; V, J and clone size are from that table. This sample has some 26,000 clones in its table, and 80% to 85% of those were observed once. Of the sample, roughly 1.8% is held by the ten largest clones.

The paper as a whole reports these results and caveats: Among trial patients, those achieving complete response had baseline diversity similar to that of newly diagnosed patients, while diversity was significantly lower in partial responders and progressors. The study was restricted to a single clinical trial cohort, and the causes of repertoire differences, possibly disease activity or prior therapy, were left undefined. Baseline TCR diversity was reported as lower in newly diagnosed patients than in healthy donors, and lower still in relapsed/refractory patients. A significant rise by C4D1 was seen in CD4+ but not CD8+ TCR diversity (p=0.0027 vs p=0.16), with the rise being most apparent in complete responders (p=0.02). Patients starting nivolumab less than 1 year after ASCT had lower diversity and were excluded from later analyses to avoid confounding by immune reconstitution.

The time point label here, explained by the study, means: cycle 1 day 1 (C1D1), immediately before nivolumab initiation. Relapse after autologous stem cell transplantation had occurred in all trial patients, and cohorts A, B and C were distinguished by prior brentuximab vedotin exposure. Magnetic negative selection with a Miltenyi CD4+ T cell isolation kit was used to purify CD4+ T cells from thawed PBMCs. The trial cohort included 56 patients with relapsed/refractory classical Hodgkin lymphoma, and each patient had a best overall response of complete response, partial response or progressive disease. In the multi-cohort phase II CheckMate 205 trial, trial patients received single-agent nivolumab. An independent review committee assessed best overall response using the 2007 International Working Group response criteria. Trial PBMCs were obtained immediately prior to nivolumab initiation (C1D1) and on therapy at cycle 2 day 1 and cycle 4 day 1. After peripheral blood was drawn into 8 mL Vacutainer Cell Preparation Tubes, PBMCs were isolated by centrifugation and then cryopreserved. Purified CD4+ and CD8+ fractions were prepared only for cases with an additional available PBMC sample. Magnetically labelled cells were removed on LS columns in a quadroMACS separator, and the flow-through was collected as the purified fraction.

Points on this clone: Its antigen target is currently unknown. It has no much larger one-base neighbor in the sample; base qualities were not kept.

The TCR sequence derives from a human donor with classical Hodgkin lymphoma. Sample: CD4+ T cells from blood, taken at baseline.

The CDR3 protein: CASSHGLDQGTDTQYF. The base sequence is TGTGCCAGCTCACATGGACTAGATCAGGGCACAGATACGCAGTATTTT. The chain uses TRBV18 and TRBJ2-3, with 7 junctional bases fitting TRBD2. The germline V gene sets CDR1 to KGHSH and CDR2 to LQKENI. The CDR3 contains 16 residues, cysteine and phenylalanine counted. The entry retains the CDR3 DNA only, 48 bases that are in frame from base 1. After removal of 4 bases from V and 1 base from J, the junction retains 8 bases not matched to a gene.